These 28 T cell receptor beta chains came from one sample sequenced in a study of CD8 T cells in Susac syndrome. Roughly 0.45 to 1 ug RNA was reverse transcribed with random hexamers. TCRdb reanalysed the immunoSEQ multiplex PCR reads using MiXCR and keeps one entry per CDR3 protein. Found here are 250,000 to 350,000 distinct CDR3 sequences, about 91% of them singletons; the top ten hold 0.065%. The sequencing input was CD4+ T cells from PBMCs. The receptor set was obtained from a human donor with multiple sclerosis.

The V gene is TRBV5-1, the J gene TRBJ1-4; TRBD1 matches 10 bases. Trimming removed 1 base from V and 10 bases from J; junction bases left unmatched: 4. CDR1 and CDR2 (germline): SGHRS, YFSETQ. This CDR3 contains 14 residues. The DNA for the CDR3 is TGCGCCAGCAGCTTGCCCAGGACAGGGGGAAAACTGTTTTTT. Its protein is CASSLPRTGGKLFF. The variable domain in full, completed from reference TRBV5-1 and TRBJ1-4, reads KAGVTQTPRYLIKTRGQQVTLSCSPISGHRSVSWYQQTPGQGLQFLFEYFSETQRNKGNFPGRFSGRQFSNSRSEMNVSTLELGDSALYLCASSLPRTGGKLFFGSGTQLSVL.

DNA for the CDR3: TGCAGTGCTCATACCGACAGCTACTCTGGAAACACCATATATTTT. It translates to CSAHTDSYSGNTIYF. The chain carries TRBV20-1 and TRBJ1-3; TRBD1 might be the D (5 bases). V dropped 5 bases and J dropped 0 bases, with 14 bases sitting between them. The CDR3 runs to 15 residues. Germline V gene data show CDR1 as DFQATT and CDR2 as SNEGSKA (reference sequence).

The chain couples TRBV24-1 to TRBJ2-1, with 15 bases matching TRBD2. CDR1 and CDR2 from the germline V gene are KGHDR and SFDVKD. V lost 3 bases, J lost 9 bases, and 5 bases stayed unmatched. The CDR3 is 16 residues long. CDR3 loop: CATSDGLAGGRGEQFF. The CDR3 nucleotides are TGTGCCACCAGTGATGGACTAGCGGGAGGGAGAGGTGAGCAGTTCTTC.

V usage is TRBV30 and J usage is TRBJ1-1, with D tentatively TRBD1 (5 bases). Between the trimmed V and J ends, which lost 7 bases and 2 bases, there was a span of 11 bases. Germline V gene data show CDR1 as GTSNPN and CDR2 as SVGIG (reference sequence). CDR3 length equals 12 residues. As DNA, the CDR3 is TGTGCCTTTTCCGGGGCAAACACTGAAGCTTTCTTT. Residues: CAFSGANTEAFF. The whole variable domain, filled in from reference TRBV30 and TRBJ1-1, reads SQTIHQWPATLVQPVGSPLSLECTVEGTSNPNLYWYRQAAGRGLQLLFYSVGIGQISSEVPQNLSASRPQDRQFILSSKKLLLSDSGFYLCAFSGANTEAFFGQGTRLTVV.

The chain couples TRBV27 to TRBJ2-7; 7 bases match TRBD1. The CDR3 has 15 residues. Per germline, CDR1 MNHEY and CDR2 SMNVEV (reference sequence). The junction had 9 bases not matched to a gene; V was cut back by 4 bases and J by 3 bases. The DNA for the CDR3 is TGTGCCAGCAGTTACAAGGGGGCGACTAACTACGAGCAGTACTTC. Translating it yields CASSYKGATNYEQYF.

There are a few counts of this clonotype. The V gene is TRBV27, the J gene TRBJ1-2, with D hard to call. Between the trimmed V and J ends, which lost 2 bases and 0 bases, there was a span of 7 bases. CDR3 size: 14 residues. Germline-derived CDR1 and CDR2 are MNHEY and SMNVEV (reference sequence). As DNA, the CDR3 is TGTGCCAGCAGTTTAAACGGAGCTAACTATGGCTACACCTTC. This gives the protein CASSLNGANYGYTF.

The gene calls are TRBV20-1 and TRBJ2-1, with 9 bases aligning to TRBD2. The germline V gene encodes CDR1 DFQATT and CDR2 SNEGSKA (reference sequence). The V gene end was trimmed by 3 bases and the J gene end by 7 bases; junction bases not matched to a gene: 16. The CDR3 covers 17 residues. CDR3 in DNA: TGCAGTGCTAGTTCGACAGTGCGTCGGGCGGGAGGGAATGAGCAGTTCTTC. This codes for CSASSTVRRAGGNEQFF.

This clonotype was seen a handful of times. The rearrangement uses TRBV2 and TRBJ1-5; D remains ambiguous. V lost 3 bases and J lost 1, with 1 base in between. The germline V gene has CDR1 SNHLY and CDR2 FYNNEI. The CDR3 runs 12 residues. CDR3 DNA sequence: TGTGCCAGCAGTGAGAGCAATCAGCCCCAGCATTTT. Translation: CASSESNQPQHF.

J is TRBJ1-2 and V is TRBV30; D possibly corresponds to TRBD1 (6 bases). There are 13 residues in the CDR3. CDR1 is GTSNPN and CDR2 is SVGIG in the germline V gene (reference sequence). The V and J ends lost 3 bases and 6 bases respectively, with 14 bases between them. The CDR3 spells CAWRPPGGDGYTF. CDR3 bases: TGTGCCTGGAGGCCGCCCGGGGGCGATGGCTACACCTTC.

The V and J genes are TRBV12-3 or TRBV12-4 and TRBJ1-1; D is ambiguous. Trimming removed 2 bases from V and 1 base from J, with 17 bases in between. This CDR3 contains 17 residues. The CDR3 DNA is TGTGCCAGCAGTTTACCCCGGACGGCCCGAGAGAACACTGAAGCTTTCTTT. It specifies CASSLPRTARENTEAFF.

The CDR3 spells CASSPPWGPRDETQYF. Written as DNA, the CDR3 is TGTGCCAGCAGCCCACCATGGGGCCCAAGGGACGAGACCCAGTACTTC. This chain joins TRBV7-2 and TRBJ2-5; D is tentatively TRBD1 or TRBD2 (5 bases each). Germline V gene lookup returns CDR1 SGHTA and CDR2 FQGNSA. The CDR3 contains 16 residues. V gave up 5 bases and J gave up 5 bases, with 21 bases separating them.

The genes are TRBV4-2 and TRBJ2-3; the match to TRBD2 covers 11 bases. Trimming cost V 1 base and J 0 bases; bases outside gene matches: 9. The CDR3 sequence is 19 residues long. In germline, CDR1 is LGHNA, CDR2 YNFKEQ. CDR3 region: CASSQGSTSGTASTDTQYF. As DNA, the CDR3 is TGTGCCAGCAGCCAAGGTTCGACTAGCGGGACTGCTAGCACAGATACGCAGTATTTT.

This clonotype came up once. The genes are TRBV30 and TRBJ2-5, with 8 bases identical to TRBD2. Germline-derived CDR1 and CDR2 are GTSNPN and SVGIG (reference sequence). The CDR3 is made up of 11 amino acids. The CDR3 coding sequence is TGTGTCGTGGCGGGGGGAGAGACCCAGTACTTC. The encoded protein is CVVAGGETQYF.

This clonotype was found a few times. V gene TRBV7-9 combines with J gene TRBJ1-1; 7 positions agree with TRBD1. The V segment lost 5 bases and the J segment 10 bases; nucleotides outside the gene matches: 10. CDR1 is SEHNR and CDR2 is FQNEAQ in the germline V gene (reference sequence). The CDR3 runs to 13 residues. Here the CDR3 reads CASSPLDRVVAFF. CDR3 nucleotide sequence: TGTGCCAGCAGCCCCCTCGACAGGGTGGTAGCTTTCTTT. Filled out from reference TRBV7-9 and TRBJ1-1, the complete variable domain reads DTGVSQNPRHKITKRGQNVTFRCDPISEHNRLYWYRQTLGQGPEFLTYFQNEAQLEKSRLLSDRFSAERPKGSFSTLEIQRTEQGDSAMYLCASSPLDRVVAFFGQGTRLTVV.

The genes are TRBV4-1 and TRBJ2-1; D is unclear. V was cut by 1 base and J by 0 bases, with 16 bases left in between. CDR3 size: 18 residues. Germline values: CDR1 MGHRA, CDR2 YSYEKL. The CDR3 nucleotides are TGCGCCAGCAGCCAAGTTTACGGGCGAACGCCCTCCTACAATGAGCAGTTCTTC. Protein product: CASSQVYGRTPSYNEQFF.

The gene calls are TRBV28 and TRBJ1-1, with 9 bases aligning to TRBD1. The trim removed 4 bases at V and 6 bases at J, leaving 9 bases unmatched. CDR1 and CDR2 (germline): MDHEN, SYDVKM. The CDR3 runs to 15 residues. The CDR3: CASSSDRGGRPEAFF. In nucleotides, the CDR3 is TGTGCCAGCAGTTCGGACAGGGGAGGAAGGCCTGAAGCTTTCTTT.

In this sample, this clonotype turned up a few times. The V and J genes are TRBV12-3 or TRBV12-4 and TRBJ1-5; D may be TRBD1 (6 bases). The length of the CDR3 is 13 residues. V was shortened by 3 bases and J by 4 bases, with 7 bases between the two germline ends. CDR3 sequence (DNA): TGTGCCAGCAGTTTGAGGGGGAATCAGCCCCAGCATTTT. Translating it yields CASSLRGNQPQHF.

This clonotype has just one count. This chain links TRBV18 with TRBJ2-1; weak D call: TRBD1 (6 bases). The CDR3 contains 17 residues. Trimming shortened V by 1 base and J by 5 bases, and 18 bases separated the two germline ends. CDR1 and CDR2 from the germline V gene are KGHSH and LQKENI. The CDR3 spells CASSPLIGQGRNNEQFF. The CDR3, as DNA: TGTGCCAGCTCACCACTCATAGGGCAGGGGCGAAACAATGAGCAGTTCTTC.

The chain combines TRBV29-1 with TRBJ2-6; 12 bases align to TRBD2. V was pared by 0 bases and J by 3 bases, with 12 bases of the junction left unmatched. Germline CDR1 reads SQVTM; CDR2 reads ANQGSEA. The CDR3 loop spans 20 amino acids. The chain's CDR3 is CSVEETSGSQETRGANVLTF. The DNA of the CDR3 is TGCAGCGTTGAAGAGACTAGCGGGAGCCAGGAGACACGTGGGGCCAACGTCCTGACTTTC.

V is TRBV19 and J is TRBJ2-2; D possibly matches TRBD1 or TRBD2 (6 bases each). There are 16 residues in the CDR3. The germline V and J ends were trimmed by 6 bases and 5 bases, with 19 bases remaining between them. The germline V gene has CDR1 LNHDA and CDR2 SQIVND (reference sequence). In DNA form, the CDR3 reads TGTGCCAGTAGCTCAGGAGGGGGGCGCGGGACCGGGGAGCTGTTTTTT. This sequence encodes CASSSGGGRGTGELFF.

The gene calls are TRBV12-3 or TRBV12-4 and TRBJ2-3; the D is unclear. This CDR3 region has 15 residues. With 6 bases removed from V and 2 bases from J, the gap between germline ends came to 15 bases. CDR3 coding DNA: TGTGCCAGCAGGGTACAGTATCCCACCACAGATACGCAGTATTTT. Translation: CASRVQYPTTDTQYF.

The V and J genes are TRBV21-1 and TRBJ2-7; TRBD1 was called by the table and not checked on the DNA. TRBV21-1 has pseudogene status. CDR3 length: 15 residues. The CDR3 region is CASSQLQDRNYEQYF. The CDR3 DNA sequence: TGTGCCAGCAGCCAACTCCAGGACAGAAACTACGAGCAGTACTTC.

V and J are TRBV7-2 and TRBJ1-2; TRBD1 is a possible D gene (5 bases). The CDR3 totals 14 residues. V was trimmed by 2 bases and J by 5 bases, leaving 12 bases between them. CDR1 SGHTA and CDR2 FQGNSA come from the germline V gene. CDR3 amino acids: CASSLMGTDYGYTF. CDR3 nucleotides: TGTGCCAGCAGCTTAATGGGGACGGATTATGGCTACACCTTC.

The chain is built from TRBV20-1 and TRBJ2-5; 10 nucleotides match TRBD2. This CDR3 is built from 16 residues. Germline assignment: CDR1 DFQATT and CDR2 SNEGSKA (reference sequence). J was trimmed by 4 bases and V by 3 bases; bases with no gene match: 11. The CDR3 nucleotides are TGCAGTGCTAGTAAAGCGGGAGGGGGGGAAAGAGAGACCCAGTACTTC. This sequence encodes CSASKAGGGERETQYF.

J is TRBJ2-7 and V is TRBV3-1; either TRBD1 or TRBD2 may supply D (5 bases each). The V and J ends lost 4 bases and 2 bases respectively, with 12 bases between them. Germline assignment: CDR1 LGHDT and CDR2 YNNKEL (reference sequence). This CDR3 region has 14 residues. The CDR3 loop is CASSRQTGPYEQYF. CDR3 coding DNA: TGTGCCAGCAGCCGTCAAACGGGGCCCTACGAGCAGTACTTC.

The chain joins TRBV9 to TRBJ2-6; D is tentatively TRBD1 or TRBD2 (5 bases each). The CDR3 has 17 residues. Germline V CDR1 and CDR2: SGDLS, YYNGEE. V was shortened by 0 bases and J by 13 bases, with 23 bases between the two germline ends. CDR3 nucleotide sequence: TGTGCCAGCAGCGTAGTTGCTGGATCAGGGACCTCAGGAGTCCTGACTTTC. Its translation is CASSVVAGSGTSGVLTF.

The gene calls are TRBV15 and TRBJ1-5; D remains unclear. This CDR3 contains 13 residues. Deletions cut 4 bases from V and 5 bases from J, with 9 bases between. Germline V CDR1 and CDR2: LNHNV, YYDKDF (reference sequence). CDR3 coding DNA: TGTGCCACCAGCATTCAGTCAGATCAGCCCCAGCATTTT. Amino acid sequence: CATSIQSDQPQHF.

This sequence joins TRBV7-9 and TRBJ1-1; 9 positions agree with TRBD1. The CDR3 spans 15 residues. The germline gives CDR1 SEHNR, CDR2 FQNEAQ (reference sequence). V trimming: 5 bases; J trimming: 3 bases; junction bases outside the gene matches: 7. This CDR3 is CASSTPTGGYTEAFF. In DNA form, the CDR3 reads TGTGCCAGCAGCACCCCGACAGGGGGGTACACTGAAGCTTTCTTT.